The source of this T cell receptor beta chain is a study of prognosis after radiotherapy for stage I lung cancer. The CDR3 is 13 residues long. Germline lookup yields CDR1 SNHLY and CDR2 FYNNEI. V gave up 3 bases and J gave up 8 bases, with 14 bases separating them. In its sample, this clonotype was seen many times. Amplification of the TCR beta CDR3 (from genomic DNA) was done by two-round multiplex PCR. Round-one PCR had primers specific to each TRBV and TRBJ gene. MiXCR, run by TCRdb on the multiplex PCR reads, gives a single entry per CDR3 protein. The sample includes around 17,000 distinct CDR3 sequences, approximately 15% of them seen just once.

Sequencing used PBMCs, obtained before or after stereotactic body radiation therapy (not recorded which). The rearrangement links TRBV2 to TRBJ2-7; the D gene is possibly TRBD1 (5 bases). This receptor was taken from a donor over 45 with non-small cell lung cancer. The CDR3 region is CASSDDRPSKQYF. For the CDR3, the DNA is TGTGCCAGCAGTGATGACAGACCCTCCAAGCAGTACTTC.